The next 15 T cell receptor beta chains were all read from a single sample in a study of OX40 agonist ivuxolimab in advanced cancers. The assay was immunoSEQ multiplex PCR, and TCRdb's table has in-frame clones only and misses some. The repertoire includes tens of thousands of clones, 88% of them detected once, and approximately 5.4% sits in the top ten. The input for sequencing was CD4+ or CD8+ T cells sorted from blood, taken in a trial of the OX40 agonist ivuxolimab. The origin of the receptors is an adult with an advanced solid tumor such as melanoma, head and neck, liver or kidney cancer.

The V gene is TRBV5-1, the J gene TRBJ1-2; D perhaps matches TRBD1 (5 bases). V gave up 2 bases and J gave up 5 bases, with 22 bases separating them. CDR1 and CDR2 (germline): SGHRS, YFSETQ. CDR3 length: 17 amino acids. CDR3 nucleotides: TGCGCCAGCAGCTTACAGCCGAGGGAAGGGGAGAGGTATGGCTACACCTTC. This gives the protein CASSLQPREGERYGYTF.

CDR3 sequence (DNA): TGTGCCAGCAGCCTTTCGCGCCGGTTCTACGAGCAGTACTTC. It encodes CASSLSRRFYEQYF. The rearrangement joins TRBV21-1 to TRBJ2-7; the table assigns TRBD2, which was not confirmed against the DNA. TRBV21-1 is an annotated pseudogene. CDR3 length: 14 amino acids.

This chain links TRBV5-6 with TRBJ2-7, with TRBD1 matching 8 bases. The trim removed 2 bases at V and 2 bases at J, leaving 18 bases unmatched. The CDR3 extends over 19 amino acids. The V gene's germline CDR1 is SGHDT and CDR2 YYEEEE. CDR3 coding DNA: TGTGCCAGCAGCTTTGGGAGTGGGTCCGGGACAGGTCTCACCTACGAGCAGTACTTC. Translation: CASSFGSGSGTGLTYEQYF.

The chain uses TRBV13 and TRBJ2-1; 10 positions agree with TRBD2. The germline gives CDR1 PRHDT, CDR2 FYEKMQ (reference sequence). CDR3 length: 16 residues. Losses at the gene ends were 3 bases for V and 6 bases for J; bases not matched to a gene: 8. CDR3 nucleotides: TGTGCCAGCAGCTTCAGAAGGACTAGCGGCATCAATGAGCAGTTCTTC. Its translation is CASSFRRTSGINEQFF.

CDR3 nucleotides: TGCAGCGTTGTGGCCGGGACCAACTATGGCTACACCTTC. Residues: CSVVAGTNYGYTF. The chain combines TRBV29-1 with TRBJ1-2, with D tentatively TRBD1 (5 bases). The germline CDR1 and CDR2 sequences are SQVTM and ANQGSEA. CDR3 size: 13 residues. The V end was cut by 4 bases, the J end by 2 bases, with 11 bases between.

V gene TRBV6-6 combines with J gene TRBJ1-6; D unresolved. Germline CDR1 and CDR2: MNHNY and SVGAGI (reference sequence). The CDR3 covers 12 residues. The V gene lost 10 bases and the J gene lost 7 bases, with 11 bases spanning the gap. The CDR3 nucleotides read TGTGCCACTCGCCCAGGCAATTCACCCCTCCACTTT. It translates to CATRPGNSPLHF.

The chain uses TRBV5-1 and TRBJ2-4; 7 positions agree with TRBD1. After removal of 4 bases from V and 0 bases from J, the junction contained 7 bases not matched to a gene. Germline-derived CDR1 and CDR2 are SGHRS and YFSETQ. The CDR3 sequence is 16 residues long. The chain's CDR3 is CASSRGTELAKNIQYF. In DNA, the CDR3 is TGCGCCAGCAGCAGAGGGACAGAATTAGCCAAAAACATTCAGTACTTC.

This clone was detected only once. This chain links TRBV15 with TRBJ1-3; tentatively, D is TRBD1 (6 bases). The V and J ends lost 1 base and 1 base respectively, with 11 bases between them. The germline CDR1 and CDR2 sequences are LNHNV and YYDKDF (reference sequence). The CDR3 spans 16 residues. CDR3 nucleotides: TGTGCCACCAGCAGAGGGCGAACAGGGTCTGGAAACACCATATATTTT. It yields the protein CATSRGRTGSGNTIYF.

The rearrangement links TRBV5-1 to TRBJ2-1, with D perhaps matching TRBD1 (5 bases). The CDR3 consists of 17 residues. The V gene lost 0 bases and the J gene lost 4 bases, with 17 bases spanning the gap. The germline gives CDR1 SGHRS, CDR2 YFSETQ. Here the CDR3 DNA reads TGCGCCAGCAGCTTGGGAGGTGGGGCAGGGCCTTACAATGAGCAGTTCTTC. Its protein is CASSLGGGAGPYNEQFF. Using reference TRBV5-1 and TRBJ2-1 for the parts outside the CDR3, the full variable domain is KAGVTQTPRYLIKTRGQQVTLSCSPISGHRSVSWYQQTPGQGLQFLFEYFSETQRNKGNFPGRFSGRQFSNSRSEMNVSTLELGDSALYLCASSLGGGAGPYNEQFFGPGTRLTVL.

The chain couples TRBV4-3 to TRBJ2-1; the D is unclear. The germline V gene has CDR1 LGHNA and CDR2 YSLEER. The germline V and J ends were trimmed by 0 bases and 0 bases, with 9 bases remaining between them. This CDR3 region has 16 residues. The CDR3 bases are TGCGCCAGCAGCCAAGAAGCAAGTCCCTCCTACAATGAGCAGTTCTTC. Translation: CASSQEASPSYNEQFF.

The chain couples TRBV11-3 to TRBJ2-7; D not resolved. The V gene's germline CDR1 is SGHNT and CDR2 YENEEA. The CDR3 runs 16 residues. Trimming left V 0 bases short and J 1 base short, with 13 bases between. The CDR3 region has the DNA TGTGCCAGCAGCTTAGAGGACGGATTCTTTTCCTACGAGCAGTACTTC. It translates to CASSLEDGFFSYEQYF.

The chain employs TRBV29-1 and TRBJ1-4; the D is unclear. The CDR3 totals 14 residues. Looked up from germline, CDR1 is SQVTM and CDR2 is ANQGSEA. Trimming cost V 7 bases and J 4 bases, with 16 bases left between them. The CDR3 DNA follows: TGCAGCGCTGGGGAGGGCTTCGATAATGAAAAACTGTTTTTT. Its protein product is CSAGEGFDNEKLFF.

The gene calls are TRBV5-4 and TRBJ1-2; 8 bases match TRBD1. The CDR3 covers 13 residues. Trimming at V came to 5 bases and at J to 5 bases, leaving 5 bases not matched to a gene. The germline V gene encodes CDR1 SGHNT and CDR2 YYREEE (reference sequence). In nucleotides, the CDR3 is TGTGCCAGCAGTTCGGGACAGGCTTATGGCTACACCTTC. Residues: CASSSGQAYGYTF.

The genes are TRBV6-5 and TRBJ2-3; 7 bases agree with TRBD1. Per the germline V gene, CDR1 is MNHEY and CDR2 is SVGAGI. Trimming removed 6 bases from V and 7 bases from J; junction bases left unmatched: 7. The CDR3 has 13 residues. The DNA of the CDR3 is TGTGCCAGCAGGCGGACAGGTGCTTATACGCAGTATTTT. This translates into CASRRTGAYTQYF.

The V gene is TRBV14, the J gene TRBJ2-1; no clear D gene. V lost 0 bases and J 7 bases, leaving 16 bases between the germline ends. CDR1 is SGHDN and CDR2 is FVKESK in the germline V gene. There are 16 residues in the CDR3. CDR3 sequence reads: CASSQDRVPSRNEQFF. In DNA form, the CDR3 reads TGTGCCAGCAGCCAAGATAGAGTCCCCAGCCGGAATGAGCAGTTCTTC.